This T cell receptor (beta chain) was identified during a study of blood T cell repertoires in COVID-19. In the study's own analysis: Reference gene primer amplification yielded estimated nucleated cell counts. Method: immunoSEQ multiplex PCR; TCRdb's copy keeps in-frame clones and lacks some. D and trimming were read from the DNA, whereas the V and J calls and clone size are those reported in that table. Here the sample spans 35,000 to 55,000 clones, 90% to 95% being singletons. CDR1 MNHNY and CDR2 SVGAGI come from the germline V gene (reference sequence). The length of the CDR3 is 15 residues. Trimming took 5 bases from V and 4 from J, leaving 12 bases between them.

The J gene is TRBJ2-6, the V gene TRBV6-6; D is perhaps TRBD1 (5 bases). Material for sequencing was peripheral blood. This receptor was identified in a human donor in a cohort sampled during active COVID-19. CDR3 nucleotide sequence: TGTGCCAGCAGTGCGACAGTAACCGGGGCCAACGTCCTGACTTTC. Its protein product is CASSATVTGANVLTF.